One and the same sample provided the 16 T cell receptor beta chains below, sequenced in a study of blood T cells in healthy people across ages. Sample-barcoded 5' priming and a J-beta primer mix drove a second PCR of 7 to 11 cycles. TCRdb recomputed calls from the 5' RACE reads with MiXCR, one row per CDR3 protein. There are roughly 680,000 distinct CDR3 sequences in the sample; under 65% occur only once, and approximately 12% lies in the top ten. The sequenced sample was blood. These receptors were obtained from a woman aged 80 or older in good health.

Comments on this clonotype: A read error may be the cause here, since a much bigger clone is one base away. The chain is built from TRBV6-5 and TRBJ1-2; 8 bases line up with TRBD1. Germline assignment: CDR1 MNHEY and CDR2 SVGAGI. V dropped 5 bases and J dropped 9; count of bases not matched to a gene: 5. The CDR3 is 12 amino acids. CDR3 region: CASSPQGASYTF. CDR3 nucleotide sequence: TGTGCCAGCAGTCCTCAGGGGGCCAGCTACACCTTC.

This chain connects TRBV6-1 to TRBJ1-5, with unresolved D. V was shortened by 6 bases and J by 3 bases, with 3 bases between the two germline ends. Germline V gene lookup returns CDR1 MNHNS and CDR2 SASEGT. The CDR3 contains 11 residues. Written as DNA, the CDR3 is TGTGCCAGCAGAGACAATCAGCCCCAGCATTTT. Its protein is CASRDNQPQHF.

At least ten counts were recorded for this clonotype. V and J are TRBV6-5 and TRBJ2-5, with 8 bases fitting TRBD2. After removal of 2 bases from V and 2 bases from J, the junction contained 10 bases not matched to a gene. CDR1 MNHEY and CDR2 SVGAGI come from the germline V gene. CDR3 length: 17 amino acids. CDR3 nucleotides: TGTGCCAGCAGTTACGGTCGGTGGCCTAGCGGGCAAGAGACCCAGTACTTC. It translates to CASSYGRWPSGQETQYF.

Note on this clonotype: One end of the junction fails to match germline, which may point to a read error. V and J are TRBV2 and TRBJ1-2, with 8 bases lining up with TRBD1. This CDR3 spans 15 amino acids. The germline gives CDR1 SNHLY, CDR2 FYNNEI. The CDR3 nucleotides read TGTGCCAGCAGGGAAGACAGGGGACCTAACTATGGCTACACCTTC. This encodes CASREDRGPNYGYTF. The full variable domain, in which reference TRBV2 and TRBJ1-2 provide the parts outside the CDR3, is EPEVTQTPSHQVTQMGQEVILRCVPISNHLYFYWYRQILGQKVEFLVSFYNNEISEKSEIFDDQFSVERPDGSNFTLKIRSTKLEDSAMYFCASREDRGPNYGYTFGSGTRLTVV.

Note on this clonotype: With a much larger clone just one base away, this may be a read error. This chain joins TRBV5-1 and TRBJ2-3; D not certain. The CDR3 consists of 13 residues. CDR1 and CDR2 (germline): SGHRS, YFSETQ. The V end was cut by 5 bases, the J end by 6 bases, with 13 bases between. This CDR3 is CASRPAAADTQYF. Here the CDR3 DNA reads TGCGCCAGCAGGCCCGCAGCAGCCGATACGCAGTATTTT.

The genes are TRBV5-5 and TRBJ1-2; D not certain. This CDR3 region has 11 residues. V was trimmed by 3 bases and J by 6 bases, leaving 6 bases between them. Germline-derived CDR1 and CDR2 are SGHKS and YYEKEE (reference sequence). CDR3 nucleotide sequence: TGTGCCAGCAGCTCTAGGGATGGCTACACCTTC. It is translated as CASSSRDGYTF.

This clonotype was counted a single time. A much larger clone sits a single nucleotide away, making a read error possible. V is TRBV25-1 and J is TRBJ2-1; D is undetermined. The germline V gene encodes CDR1 MGHDK and CDR2 SYGVNS. The CDR3 length is 13 residues. Trimming removed 10 bases at V and 5 bases at J, with 15 bases between. CDR3 sequence reads: CATESSIHNEQFF. The CDR3 DNA follows: TGTGCCACCGAGAGCAGTATCCACAATGAGCAGTTCTTC.

In regard to this clonotype: This clone may be a read error of a much larger clone one base away. The rearrangement links TRBV29-1 to TRBJ2-1, with D perhaps matching TRBD1 (6 bases). This CDR3 has 13 residues. CDR1 and CDR2 from the germline V gene are SQVTM and ANQGSEA. This CDR3 reads CSVVQGLYDEQFF. CDR3 bases: TGCAGCGTTGTACAGGGCCTCTACGATGAGCAGTTCTTC.

The rearrangement joins TRBV30 to TRBJ2-5; 9 nucleotides line up with TRBD1. V lost 1 base and J lost 2; bases outside the gene matches: 8. Germline lookup yields CDR1 GTSNPN and CDR2 SVGIG (reference sequence). This CDR3 region has 16 residues. CDR3: CAWSDPDRGRQETQYF. CDR3 DNA sequence: TGTGCCTGGAGTGACCCGGACAGGGGTCGGCAAGAGACCCAGTACTTC.

The chain carries TRBV6-1 and TRBJ1-4, with D tentatively TRBD1 (6 bases). The germline gives CDR1 MNHNS, CDR2 SASEGT. The length of the CDR3 is 15 residues. Trimming cost V 6 bases and J 0 bases, with 11 bases left between them. CDR3 in DNA: TGTGCCAGCAGGGTCAGGGGCGCAACTAATGAAAAACTGTTTTTT. Encoded protein: CASRVRGATNEKLFF.

The chain carries TRBV9 and TRBJ2-1; TRBD1 might be the D (5 bases). There are 15 residues in the CDR3. Germline CDR1 and CDR2: SGDLS and YYNGEE. V dropped 0 bases and J dropped 2 bases, with 9 bases sitting between them. The CDR3 coding sequence is TGTGCCAGCAGCGTAGGAAAGGGGACCTACAATGAGCAGTTCTTC. It specifies CASSVGKGTYNEQFF.

Only one count was recorded for this clonotype. This chain connects TRBV7-9 to TRBJ1-2, with no clear D. Germline V gene data show CDR1 as SEHNR and CDR2 as FQNEAQ (reference sequence). The CDR3 is 14 residues long. Trimming removed 6 bases at V and 0 bases at J, with 11 bases between. In DNA form, the CDR3 reads TGTGCCAGCAGTCCACACCGAGCTAACTATGGCTACACCTTC. It is translated as CASSPHRANYGYTF.

V is TRBV12-3 or TRBV12-4 and J is TRBJ1-6; the D is unclear. The V end lost 3 bases, the J end lost 10 bases, and 13 bases lay between the germline ends. The CDR3 extends over 14 amino acids. CDR3 nucleotide sequence: TGTGCCAGCAGTTTCGGGGATTGGATGTCACCCCTCCACTTT. Amino acid sequence: CASSFGDWMSPLHF.

This chain joins TRBV4-2 and TRBJ2-1; no clear D gene. The germline gives CDR1 LGHNA, CDR2 YNFKEQ. The length of the CDR3 is 15 residues. Between the trimmed V and J ends, which lost 4 bases and 0 bases, there was a span of 10 bases. The CDR3: CASSLYYSSYNEQFF. The CDR3, as DNA: TGTGCCAGCAGCCTTTACTATAGCTCCTACAATGAGCAGTTCTTC.

This clonotype was seen more than once but under ten times. With a much larger clone just one base away, this may be a read error. The chain combines TRBV29-1 with TRBJ2-1, with D uncertain. The CDR3 extends over 16 amino acids. Germline-derived CDR1 and CDR2 are SQVTM and ANQGSEA. CDR3: CSVQPSRRSSYNGQFF. In nucleotides, the CDR3 is TGCAGCGTTCAACCCAGTCGGCGAAGCTCCTACAATGGGCAGTTCTTC.

This clonotype was seen at least ten times. This rearrangement joins TRBV4-2 to TRBJ2-1, with D hard to call. CDR3 length equals 12 residues. Per germline, CDR1 LGHNA and CDR2 YNFKEQ. Trimming removed 0 bases at V and 13 bases at J, with 10 bases between. The chain's CDR3 is CASSQEGKGQFF. In DNA form, the CDR3 reads TGTGCCAGCAGCCAAGAAGGTAAAGGACAGTTCTTC.